One sample yielded the 9 T cell receptor beta chains listed below, sequenced in a study of T cell clones after liver transplantation. Assay used: immunoSEQ multiplex PCR; TCRdb lists only in-frame clones, some missing. The sample has more than 95,000 clones, roughly four fifths seen once; the top ten hold over 0.75%. The sample in question was CD4+ T cells from blood, obtained before liver transplant. The receptors originated from a human donor who received a liver transplant.

The chain is built from TRBV19 and TRBJ1-5; TRBD1 is a possible D gene (6 bases). Between the trimmed V and J ends, which lost 1 base and 5 bases, there was a span of 12 bases. This CDR3 spans 15 amino acids. From germline, CDR1 is LNHDA and CDR2 SQIVND (reference sequence). The DNA of the CDR3 is TGTGCCAGTAGTATAGCGGGGGCAGGGGATCAGCCCCAGCATTTT. Translating gives CASSIAGAGDQPQHF.

The DNA of the CDR3 is TGTGCCAGCATTCCTAGCGGGAGGCGGCGGGAGCAGTTCTTC. This sequence encodes CASIPSGRRREQFF. The V and J genes are TRBV6-5 and TRBJ2-1; TRBD2 agrees at 11 bases. The CDR3 loop spans 14 amino acids. Germline values: CDR1 MNHEY, CDR2 SVGAGI. J gave up 10 bases and V 7 bases, and 9 bases lay outside the gene matches.

This chain connects TRBV18 to TRBJ1-5; no firm D call. From germline, CDR1 is KGHSH and CDR2 LQKENI. This CDR3 is built from 16 residues. V lost 3 bases, J lost 0 bases, and 12 bases lay in between. DNA for the CDR3: TGTGCCAGCTCACCTAACGTCCCGGATAGCAATCAGCCCCAGCATTTT. Protein: CASSPNVPDSNQPQHF.

The genes are TRBV29-1 and TRBJ2-4; D remains unclear. CDR1 and CDR2 (germline): SQVTM, ANQGSEA. V was shortened by 1 base and J by 4 bases, with 5 bases between the two germline ends. This CDR3 comprises 12 residues. The CDR3 here is CSVEGKKNIQYF. The CDR3 DNA follows: TGCAGCGTTGAAGGGAAAAAAAACATTCAGTACTTC.

A word on this clone: The junction and the germline gene differ at one end; a read error may be behind it. This sequence joins TRBV6-1 and TRBJ2-7; D remains unclear. CDR3 length equals 11 residues. The germline V gene encodes CDR1 MNHNS and CDR2 SASEGT. The CDR3, as DNA: TGTGCCAGCAGCGCCTCCCACGAGCAGTACTTC. It yields the protein CASSASHEQYF.

The chain carries TRBV7-9 and TRBJ1-4; no clear D gene. Deletions cut 5 bases from V and 7 bases from J, with 11 bases between. The CDR3 is made up of 13 amino acids. Germline V gene data show CDR1 as SEHNR and CDR2 as FQNEAQ (reference sequence). CDR3 in DNA: TGTGCCAGCAGCATAATGGGAGGTGAAAAACTGTTTTTT. Translation: CASSIMGGEKLFF.

The chain is built from TRBV7-9 and TRBJ1-5, with a possible D match to TRBD1 (5 bases). The germline CDR1 and CDR2 sequences are SEHNR and FQNEAQ (reference sequence). There are 17 residues in the CDR3. The germline V and J ends were trimmed by 3 bases and 4 bases, with 19 bases remaining between them. CDR3 in amino acids: CASSLSTGTPLNQPQHF. The CDR3 DNA follows: TGTGCCAGCAGCTTGTCTACCGGGACTCCCCTTAATCAGCCCCAGCATTTT.

V gene TRBV7-9 combines with J gene TRBJ2-5; 9 bases map to TRBD1. CDR1 SEHNR and CDR2 FQNEAQ come from the germline V gene (reference sequence). The CDR3 spans 15 residues. The junction had 4 bases not matched to a gene; V was cut back by 0 bases and J by 5 bases. This CDR3 is CASSLAVGQGETQYF. Here the CDR3 DNA reads TGTGCCAGCAGCTTAGCGGTCGGACAGGGGGAGACCCAGTACTTC.

V and J are TRBV7-2 and TRBJ1-2; D is possibly TRBD1 (5 bases). Germline V gene data show CDR1 as SGHTA and CDR2 as FQGNSA. CDR3 length: 15 residues. V was cut by 1 base and J by 3 bases, with 12 bases left in between. The CDR3 sequence is CASSLVRTKDYGYTF. The CDR3 DNA reads TGTGCCAGCAGCTTAGTCCGGACAAAAGACTATGGCTACACCTTC.